The clone carrying this T cell receptor beta chain appeared a few times. Extracted RNA was reverse transcribed into cDNA, the sequencing template. Sequenced by immunoSEQ multiplex PCR; TCRdb stores in-frame clones only, minus some. The data hold under 130,000 clones, with under 90% observed a single time. Documented treatment: oral pan-JAK inhibitor, 5-10 mg twice daily. This sample is drawn from a study of CD8+ T cells in alopecia areata. Overall study context: Treated individuals took tofacitinib by mouth, 5 to 10 mg twice daily.

Per the germline V gene, CDR1 is SQVTM and CDR2 is ANQGSEA. The CDR3 sequence is 12 residues long. The V gene lost 3 bases and the J gene lost 5 bases, with 8 bases spanning the gap. The material sequenced was CD8+ T cells sorted from blood, taken around week 34, from a patient treated with tofacitinib. This sequence originates from a human donor with alopecia areata. The rearrangement links TRBV29-1 to TRBJ2-4; tentatively, D is TRBD1 or TRBD2 (5 bases each). This CDR3 is CSVEGRENIQYF. CDR3 in DNA: TGCAGCGTTGAGGGACGGGAAAACATTCAGTACTTC. Drawing the rest from reference TRBV29-1 and TRBJ2-4, the complete variable domain is SAVISQKPSRDICQRGTSLTIQCQVDSQVTMMFWYRQQPGQSLTLIATANQGSEATYESGFVIDKFPISRPNLTFSTLTVSNMSPEDSSIYLCSVEGRENIQYFGAGTRLSVL.